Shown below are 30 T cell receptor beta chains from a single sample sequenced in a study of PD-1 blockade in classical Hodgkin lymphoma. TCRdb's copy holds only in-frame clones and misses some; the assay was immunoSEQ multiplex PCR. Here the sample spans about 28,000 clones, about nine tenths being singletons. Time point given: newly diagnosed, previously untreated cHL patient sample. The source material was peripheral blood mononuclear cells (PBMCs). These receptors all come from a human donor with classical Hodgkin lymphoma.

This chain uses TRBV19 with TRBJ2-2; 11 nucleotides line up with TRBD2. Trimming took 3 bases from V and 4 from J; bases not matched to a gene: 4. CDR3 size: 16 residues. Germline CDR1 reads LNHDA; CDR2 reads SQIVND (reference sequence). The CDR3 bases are TGTGCCAGTAGTATGGGACTAGCGGTTACCACCGGGGAGCTGTTTTTT. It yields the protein CASSMGLAVTTGELFF.

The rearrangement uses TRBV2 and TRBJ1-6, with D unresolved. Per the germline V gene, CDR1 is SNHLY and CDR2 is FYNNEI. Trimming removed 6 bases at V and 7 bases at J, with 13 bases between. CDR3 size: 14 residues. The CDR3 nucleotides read TGTGCCAGCAGGCCGGACGAGGGAAATTCACCCCTCCACTTT. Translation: CASRPDEGNSPLHF. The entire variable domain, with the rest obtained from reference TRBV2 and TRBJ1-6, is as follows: EPEVTQTPSHQVTQMGQEVILRCVPISNHLYFYWYRQILGQKVEFLVSFYNNEISEKSEIFDDQFSVERPDGSNFTLKIRSTKLEDSAMYFCASRPDEGNSPLHFGNGTRLTVT.

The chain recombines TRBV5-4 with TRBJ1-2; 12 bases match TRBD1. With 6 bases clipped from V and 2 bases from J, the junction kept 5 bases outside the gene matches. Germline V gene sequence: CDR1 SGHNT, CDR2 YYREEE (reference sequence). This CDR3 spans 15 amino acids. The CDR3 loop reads CASTGTGGRNYGYTF. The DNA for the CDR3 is TGTGCCAGCACCGGGACAGGGGGCCGGAACTATGGCTACACCTTC.

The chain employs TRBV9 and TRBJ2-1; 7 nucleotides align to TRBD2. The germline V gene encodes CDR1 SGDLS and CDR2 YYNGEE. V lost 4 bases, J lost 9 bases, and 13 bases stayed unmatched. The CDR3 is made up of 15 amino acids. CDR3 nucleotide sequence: TGTGCCAGCAGCACACTAGCGTCAGAGTTAAGTGAGCAGTTCTTC. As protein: CASSTLASELSEQFF.

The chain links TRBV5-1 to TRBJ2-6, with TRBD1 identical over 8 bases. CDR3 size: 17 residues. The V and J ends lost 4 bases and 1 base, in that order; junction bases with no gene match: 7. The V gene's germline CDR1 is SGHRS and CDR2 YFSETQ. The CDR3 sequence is CASSQETGESGANVLTF. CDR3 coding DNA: TGCGCCAGCAGCCAAGAGACAGGGGAATCTGGGGCCAACGTCCTGACTTTC.

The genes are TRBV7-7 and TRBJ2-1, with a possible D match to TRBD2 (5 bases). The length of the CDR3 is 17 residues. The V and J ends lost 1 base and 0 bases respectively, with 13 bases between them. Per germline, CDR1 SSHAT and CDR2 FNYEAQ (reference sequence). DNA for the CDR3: TGTGCCAGCAGCTTAGGAGGGCGGGTGTCCTCCTACAATGAGCAGTTCTTC. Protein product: CASSLGGRVSSYNEQFF.

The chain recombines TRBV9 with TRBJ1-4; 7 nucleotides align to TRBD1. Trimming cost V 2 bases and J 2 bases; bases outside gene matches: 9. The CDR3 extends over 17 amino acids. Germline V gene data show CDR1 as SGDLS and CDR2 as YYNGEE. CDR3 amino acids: CASSVGQPGQTNEKLFF. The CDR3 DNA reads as TGTGCCAGCAGCGTTGGACAGCCGGGACAGACTAATGAAAAACTGTTTTTT.

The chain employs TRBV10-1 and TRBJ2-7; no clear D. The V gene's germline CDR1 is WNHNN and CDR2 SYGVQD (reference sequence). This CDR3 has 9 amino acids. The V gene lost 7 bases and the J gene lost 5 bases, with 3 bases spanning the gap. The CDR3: CASKNEQYF. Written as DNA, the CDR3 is TGCGCCAGCAAGAACGAGCAGTACTTC.

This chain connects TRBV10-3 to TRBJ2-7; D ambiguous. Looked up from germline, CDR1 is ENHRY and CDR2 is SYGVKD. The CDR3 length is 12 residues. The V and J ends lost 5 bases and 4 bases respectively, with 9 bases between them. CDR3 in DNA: TGTGCCATCAGTCCGGGCCCTTACGAGCAGTACTTC. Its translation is CAISPGPYEQYF.

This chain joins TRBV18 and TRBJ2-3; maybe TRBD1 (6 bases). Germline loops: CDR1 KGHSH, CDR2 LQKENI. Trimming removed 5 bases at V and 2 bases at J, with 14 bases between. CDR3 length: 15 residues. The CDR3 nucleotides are TGTGCCAGCTCAATGAAACAGGGAAACACAGATACGCAGTATTTT. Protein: CASSMKQGNTDTQYF.

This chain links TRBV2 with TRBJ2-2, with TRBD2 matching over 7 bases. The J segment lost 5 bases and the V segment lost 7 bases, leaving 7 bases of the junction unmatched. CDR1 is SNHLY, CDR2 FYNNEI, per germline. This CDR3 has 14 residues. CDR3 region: CASTGGSGTGELFF. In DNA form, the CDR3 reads TGTGCCAGCACAGGCGGTAGCGGGACCGGGGAGCTGTTTTTT.

Written as DNA, the CDR3 is TGTGCCAGCAGTAACACCGGGACAGAAGAGACCCAGTACTTC. It yields the protein CASSNTGTEETQYF. V gene TRBV6-5 combines with J gene TRBJ2-5; 7 nucleotides line up with TRBD1. This CDR3 region has 14 residues. V trimming: 5 bases; J trimming: 3 bases; junction bases outside the gene matches: 6. Germline V gene lookup returns CDR1 MNHEY and CDR2 SVGAGI.

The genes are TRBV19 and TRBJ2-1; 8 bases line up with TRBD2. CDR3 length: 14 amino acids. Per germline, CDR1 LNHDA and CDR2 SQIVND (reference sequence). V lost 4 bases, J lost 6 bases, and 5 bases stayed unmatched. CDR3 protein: CASSTGLVVNEQFF. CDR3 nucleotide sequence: TGTGCCAGTAGTACGGGACTAGTCGTCAATGAGCAGTTCTTC.

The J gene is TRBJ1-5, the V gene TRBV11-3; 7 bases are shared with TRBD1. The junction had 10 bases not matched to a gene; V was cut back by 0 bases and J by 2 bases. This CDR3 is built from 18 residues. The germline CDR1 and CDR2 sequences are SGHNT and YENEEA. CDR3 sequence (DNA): TGTGCCAGCAGCTTAGACCAGGGGGATGCTCATGGCAATCAGCCCCAGCATTTT. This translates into CASSLDQGDAHGNQPQHF.

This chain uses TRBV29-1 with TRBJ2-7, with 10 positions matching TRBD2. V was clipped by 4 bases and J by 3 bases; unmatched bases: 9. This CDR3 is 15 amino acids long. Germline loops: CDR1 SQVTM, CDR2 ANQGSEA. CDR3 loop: CSVALGLAAVYEQYF. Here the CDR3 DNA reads TGCAGCGTTGCCTTAGGACTAGCGGCCGTCTACGAGCAGTACTTC.

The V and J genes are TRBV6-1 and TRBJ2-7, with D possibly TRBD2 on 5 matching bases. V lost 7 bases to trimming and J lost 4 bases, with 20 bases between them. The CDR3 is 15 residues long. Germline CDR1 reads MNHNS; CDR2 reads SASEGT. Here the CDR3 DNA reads TGTGCCAGCACCCCCTTAATCGGGAACCAGTACGAGCAGTACTTC. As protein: CASTPLIGNQYEQYF.

CDR3 nucleotide sequence: TGTGCCAGCAGCACGGATGGGGGGGCCTACGAGCAGTACTTC. It codes for CASSTDGGAYEQYF. V gene TRBV7-2 combines with J gene TRBJ2-7; 7 nucleotides agree with TRBD2. Germline values: CDR1 SGHTA, CDR2 FQGNSA. V dropped 5 bases and J dropped 2; count of bases not matched to a gene: 6. The CDR3 is 14 residues long.

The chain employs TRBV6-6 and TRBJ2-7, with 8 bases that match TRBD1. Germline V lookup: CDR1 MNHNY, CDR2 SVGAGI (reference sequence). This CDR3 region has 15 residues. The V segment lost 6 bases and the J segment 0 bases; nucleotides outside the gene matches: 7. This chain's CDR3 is CASSKQGVSSYEQYF. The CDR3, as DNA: TGTGCCAGCAGCAAACAGGGGGTATCCTCCTACGAGCAGTACTTC.

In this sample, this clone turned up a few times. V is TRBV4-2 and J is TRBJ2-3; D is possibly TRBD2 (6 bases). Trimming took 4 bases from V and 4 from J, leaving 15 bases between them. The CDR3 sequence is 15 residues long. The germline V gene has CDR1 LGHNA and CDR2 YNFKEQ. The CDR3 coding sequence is TGTGCCAGCAGCCCGGGAGCGGGTGGGGCAGATACGCAGTATTTT. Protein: CASSPGAGGADTQYF.

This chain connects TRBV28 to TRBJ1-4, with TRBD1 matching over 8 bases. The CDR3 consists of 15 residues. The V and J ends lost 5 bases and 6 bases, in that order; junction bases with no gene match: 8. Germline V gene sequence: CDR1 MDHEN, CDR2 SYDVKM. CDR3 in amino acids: CASSLPTGVDEKLFF. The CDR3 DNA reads TGTGCCAGCAGTCTACCGACAGGGGTAGATGAAAAACTGTTTTTT.

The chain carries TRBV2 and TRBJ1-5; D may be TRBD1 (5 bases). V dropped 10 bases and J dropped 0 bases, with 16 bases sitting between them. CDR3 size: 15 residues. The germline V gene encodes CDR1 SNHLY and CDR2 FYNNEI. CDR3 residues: CATRGPTSSNQPQHF. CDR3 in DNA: TGTGCCACCCGGGGACCAACGAGTAGCAATCAGCCCCAGCATTTT.

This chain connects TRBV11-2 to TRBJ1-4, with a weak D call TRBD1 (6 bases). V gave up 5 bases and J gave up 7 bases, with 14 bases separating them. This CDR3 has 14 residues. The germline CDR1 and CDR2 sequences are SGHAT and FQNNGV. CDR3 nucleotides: TGTGCCAGCAGCCAGGACAGCGGAGGTGAAAAACTGTTTTTT. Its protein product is CASSQDSGGEKLFF.

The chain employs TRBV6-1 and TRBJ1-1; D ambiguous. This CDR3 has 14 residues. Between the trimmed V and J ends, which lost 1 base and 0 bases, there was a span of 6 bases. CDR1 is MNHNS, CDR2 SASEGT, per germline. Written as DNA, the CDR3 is TGTGCCAGCAGTGAAGTCAGCTTGAACACTGAAGCTTTCTTT. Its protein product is CASSEVSLNTEAFF.

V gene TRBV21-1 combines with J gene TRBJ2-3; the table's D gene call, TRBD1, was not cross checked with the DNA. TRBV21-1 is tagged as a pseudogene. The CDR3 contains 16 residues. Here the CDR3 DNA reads TGTGCCAGCAGCGGCAAGGGGCGGACAGGGATGGATACGCAGTATTTT. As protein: CASSGKGRTGMDTQYF.

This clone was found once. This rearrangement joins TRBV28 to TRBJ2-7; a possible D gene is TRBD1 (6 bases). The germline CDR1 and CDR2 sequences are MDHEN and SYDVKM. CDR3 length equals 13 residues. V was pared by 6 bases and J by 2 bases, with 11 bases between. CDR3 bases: TGTGCCAGCAGGCCACAGGGTCCCTACGAGCAGTACTTC. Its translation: CASRPQGPYEQYF.

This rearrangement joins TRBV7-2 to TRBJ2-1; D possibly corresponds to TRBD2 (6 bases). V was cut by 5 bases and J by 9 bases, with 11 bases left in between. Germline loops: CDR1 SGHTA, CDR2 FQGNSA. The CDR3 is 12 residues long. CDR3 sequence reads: CASSILAPEQFF. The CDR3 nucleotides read TGTGCCAGCAGCATACTAGCCCCTGAGCAGTTCTTC.

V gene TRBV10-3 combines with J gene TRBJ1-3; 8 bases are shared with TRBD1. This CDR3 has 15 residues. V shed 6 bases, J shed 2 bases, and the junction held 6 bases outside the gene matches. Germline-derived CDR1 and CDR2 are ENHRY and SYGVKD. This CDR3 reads CAISGQGGTGNTIYF. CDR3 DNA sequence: TGTGCCATCAGCGGACAGGGAGGGACTGGAAACACCATATATTTT.

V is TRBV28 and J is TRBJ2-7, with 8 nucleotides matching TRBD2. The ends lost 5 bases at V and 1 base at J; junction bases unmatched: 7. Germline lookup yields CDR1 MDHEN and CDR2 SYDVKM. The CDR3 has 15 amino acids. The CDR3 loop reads CASSQGGTRSYEQYF. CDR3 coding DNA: TGTGCCAGCAGTCAAGGGGGGACTAGATCCTACGAGCAGTACTTC.

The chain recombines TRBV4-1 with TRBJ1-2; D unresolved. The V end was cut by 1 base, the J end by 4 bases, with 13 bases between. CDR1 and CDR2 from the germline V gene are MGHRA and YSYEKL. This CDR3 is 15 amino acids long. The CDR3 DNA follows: TGCGCCAGCAGCCAAGGCCGGGTGCTTTCCTATGGCTACACCTTC. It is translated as CASSQGRVLSYGYTF.

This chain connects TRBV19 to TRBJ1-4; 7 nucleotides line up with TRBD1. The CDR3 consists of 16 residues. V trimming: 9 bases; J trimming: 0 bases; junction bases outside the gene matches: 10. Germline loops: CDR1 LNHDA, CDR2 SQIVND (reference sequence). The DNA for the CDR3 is TGTGCCAGCCTCGACAGGGCTGGGGCAACTAATGAAAAACTGTTTTTT. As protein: CASLDRAGATNEKLFF.